The entry below describes one TCR beta chain. Measured with immunoSEQ multiplex PCR; TCRdb has only the in-frame clones, and not every one. The sample lists about 180,000 clones, 86% occurring once. The sample is drawn from a study of cytomegalovirus exposure and HLA in healthy donors. The CDR3 has 16 residues. CDR1 MGHRA and CDR2 YSYEKL come from the germline V gene. The trim removed 2 bases at V and 0 bases at J, leaving 3 bases unmatched. Sequenced sample: PBMCs. The chain is built from TRBV4-1 and TRBJ2-3; 9 positions agree with TRBD2. This receptor was taken from a man younger than 30 in good health and CMV-seropositive. Here the CDR3 DNA reads TGCGCCAGCAGCCAAAGGACTAGCGTTAGCACAGATACGCAGTATTTT. As protein: CASSQRTSVSTDTQYF.